This T cell receptor beta chain was profiled in a study of CD8 T cells in Susac syndrome. V lost 3 bases to trimming and J lost 0 bases, with 12 bases between them. This CDR3 comprises 15 residues. Germline V gene data show CDR1 as SGHDN and CDR2 as FVKESK. Sequencing targeted TCR beta in T cells from blood (CD8+ and CD4+). It was with random hexamers that about 0.45 to 1 ug RNA was reverse transcribed. MiXCR was run by TCRdb on the immunoSEQ multiplex PCR reads, yielding one entry per CDR3 protein. The data show about 300,000 distinct CDR3 sequences, around 84% seen once. The chain employs TRBV14 and TRBJ2-7; either TRBD1 or TRBD2 may fit D (5 bases each). The sequence was obtained from a human donor with multiple sclerosis. The sample consisted of CD8+ T cells from PBMCs. The CDR3 is CASSHTNGASYEQYF. Written as DNA, the CDR3 is TGTGCCAGCAGCCACACTAACGGGGCCTCCTACGAGCAGTACTTC.